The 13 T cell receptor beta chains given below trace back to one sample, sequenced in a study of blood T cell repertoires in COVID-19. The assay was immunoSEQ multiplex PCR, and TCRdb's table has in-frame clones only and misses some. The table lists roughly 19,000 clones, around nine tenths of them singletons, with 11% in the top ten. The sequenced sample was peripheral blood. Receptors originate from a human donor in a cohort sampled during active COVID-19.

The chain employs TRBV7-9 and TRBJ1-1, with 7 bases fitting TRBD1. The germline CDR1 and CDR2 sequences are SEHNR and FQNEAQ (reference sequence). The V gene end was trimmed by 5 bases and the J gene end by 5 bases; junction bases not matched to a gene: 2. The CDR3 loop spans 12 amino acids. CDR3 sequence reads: CASSLTGTEAFF. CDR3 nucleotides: TGTGCCAGCAGCCTGACAGGGACTGAAGCTTTCTTT.

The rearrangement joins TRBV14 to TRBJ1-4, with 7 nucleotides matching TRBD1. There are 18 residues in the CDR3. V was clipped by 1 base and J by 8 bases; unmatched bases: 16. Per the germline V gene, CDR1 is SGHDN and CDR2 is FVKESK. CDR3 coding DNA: TGTGCCAGCAGCCAAGCTTCTCAGGGGGACAGCGTAACCGAAAAACTGTTTTTT. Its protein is CASSQASQGDSVTEKLFF.

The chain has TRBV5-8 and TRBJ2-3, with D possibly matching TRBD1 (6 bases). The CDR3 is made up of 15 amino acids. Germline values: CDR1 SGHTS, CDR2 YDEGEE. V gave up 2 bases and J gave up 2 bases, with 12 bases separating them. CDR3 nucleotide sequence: TGTGCCAGCAGCTTCGGTGGGACAAACACAGATACGCAGTATTTT. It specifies CASSFGGTNTDTQYF.

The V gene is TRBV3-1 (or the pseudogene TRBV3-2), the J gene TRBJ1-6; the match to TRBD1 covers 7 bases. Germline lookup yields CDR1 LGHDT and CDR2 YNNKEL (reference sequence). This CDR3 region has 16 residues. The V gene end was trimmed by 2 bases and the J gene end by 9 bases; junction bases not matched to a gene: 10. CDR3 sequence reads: CASSQFQGVVVSPLHF. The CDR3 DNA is TGTGCCAGCAGCCAATTCCAGGGGGTGGTAGTTTCACCCCTCCACTTT.

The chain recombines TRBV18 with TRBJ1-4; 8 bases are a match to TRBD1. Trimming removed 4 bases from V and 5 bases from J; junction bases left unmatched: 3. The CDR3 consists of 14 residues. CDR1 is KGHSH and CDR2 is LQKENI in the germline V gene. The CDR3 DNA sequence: TGTGCCAGCTCACGGACAGGGATGAATGAAAAACTGTTTTTT. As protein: CASSRTGMNEKLFF.

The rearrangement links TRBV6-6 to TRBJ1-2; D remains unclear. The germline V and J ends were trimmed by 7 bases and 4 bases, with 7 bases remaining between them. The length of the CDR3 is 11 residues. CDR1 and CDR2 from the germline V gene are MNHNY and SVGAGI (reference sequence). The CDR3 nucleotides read TGTGCCAGCACCGCGGGCTATGGCTACACCTTC. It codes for CASTAGYGYTF.

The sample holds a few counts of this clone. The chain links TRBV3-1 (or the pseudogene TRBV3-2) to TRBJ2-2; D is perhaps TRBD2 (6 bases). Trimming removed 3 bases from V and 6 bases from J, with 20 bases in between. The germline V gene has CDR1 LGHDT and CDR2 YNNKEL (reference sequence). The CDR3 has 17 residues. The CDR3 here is CASSHSGQIMIAGELFF. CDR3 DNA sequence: TGTGCCAGCAGCCATAGCGGCCAAATTATGATCGCCGGGGAGCTGTTTTTT.

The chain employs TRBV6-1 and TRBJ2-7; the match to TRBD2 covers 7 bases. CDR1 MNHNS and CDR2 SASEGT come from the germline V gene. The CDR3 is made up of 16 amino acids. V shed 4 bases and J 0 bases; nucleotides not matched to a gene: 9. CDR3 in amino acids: CASSGVSGLSSYEQYF. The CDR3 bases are TGTGCCAGCAGTGGGGTTAGCGGGCTTAGCTCCTACGAGCAGTACTTC.

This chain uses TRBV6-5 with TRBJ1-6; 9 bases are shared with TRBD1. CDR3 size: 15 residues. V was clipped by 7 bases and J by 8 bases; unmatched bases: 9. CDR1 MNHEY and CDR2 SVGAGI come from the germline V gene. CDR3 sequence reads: CASKGTGGVDSPLHF. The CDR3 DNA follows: TGTGCCAGCAAGGGAACAGGGGGCGTAGATTCACCCCTCCACTTT.

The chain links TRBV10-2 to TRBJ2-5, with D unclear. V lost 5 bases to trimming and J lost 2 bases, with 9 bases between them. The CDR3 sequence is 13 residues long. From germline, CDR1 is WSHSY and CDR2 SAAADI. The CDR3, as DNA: TGCGCCAGCAGTTCCCGCGAACAAGAGACCCAGTACTTC. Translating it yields CASSSREQETQYF.

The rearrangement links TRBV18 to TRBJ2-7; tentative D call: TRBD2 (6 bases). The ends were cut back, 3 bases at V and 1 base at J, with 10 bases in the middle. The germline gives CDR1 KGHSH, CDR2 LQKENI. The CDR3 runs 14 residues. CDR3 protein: CASSPRGGSYEQYF. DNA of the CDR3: TGTGCCAGCTCACCCCGAGGAGGGTCCTACGAGCAGTACTTC.

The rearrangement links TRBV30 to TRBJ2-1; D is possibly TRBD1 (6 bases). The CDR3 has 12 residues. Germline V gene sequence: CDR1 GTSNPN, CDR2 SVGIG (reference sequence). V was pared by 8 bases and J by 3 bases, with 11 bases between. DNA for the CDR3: TGTGCCAAAAAGGACAGCTACAATGAGCAGTTCTTC. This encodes CAKKDSYNEQFF.

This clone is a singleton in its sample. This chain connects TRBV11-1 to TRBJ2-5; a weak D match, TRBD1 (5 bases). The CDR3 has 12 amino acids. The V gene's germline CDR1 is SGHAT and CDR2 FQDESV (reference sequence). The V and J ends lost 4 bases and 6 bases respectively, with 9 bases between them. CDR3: CASSSDSQTQYF. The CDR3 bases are TGTGCCAGCAGCTCTGACAGTCAGACCCAGTACTTC.